One sample yielded the 30 T cell receptor beta chains listed below, sequenced in a study of CD8 T cells in ankylosing spondylitis (dated by TCRdb to 2016 to 2017). Libraries came from 5' RACE. Instrument on record: Illumina HiSeq 2500. TCRdb applied fastp at Q25 and MiXCR to the public reads, then kept only in-frame beta chains. Records with the same CDR3 protein are collapsed into one entry carrying the most frequent genes and DNA. The sample table shows about 800,000 distinct CDR3 sequences, and approximately 12% are seen once. Jointly, the top ten make up 0.51% of the sample. Study-level results and caveats: A TCR beta motif of about 8 highly homologous amino acid variants appeared characteristic of blood from ankylosing spondylitis patients.

The antigens of these receptors remain unknown. The sequencing input was blood, either unsorted or a sorted T cell fraction (not recorded which). The receptors here all came from a male donor with ankylosing spondylitis.

The rearrangement links TRBV2 to TRBJ2-1; maybe TRBD1 (6 bases). CDR3 length: 15 amino acids. Trimming took off 6 bases at V and 4 bases at J, with 16 bases between the two ends. The germline gives CDR1 SNHLY, CDR2 FYNNEI. Here the CDR3 reads CASSKTGRGYNEQFF. The CDR3 region has the DNA TGTGCCAGCAGCAAAACAGGGAGAGGTTACAATGAGCAGTTCTTC.

This clonotype was detected a few times. The chain employs TRBV15 and TRBJ2-7; D might be TRBD1 (6 bases). CDR1 and CDR2 from the germline V gene are LNHNV and YYDKDF (reference sequence). This CDR3 contains 14 residues. V lost 3 bases and J lost 9, with 18 bases in between. The CDR3 coding sequence is TGTGCCACCAGCAGCGGAGACAGTCAGGGGAGGCAGTACTTC. Translating it yields CATSSGDSQGRQYF.

This clonotype was found many times. The chain employs TRBV11-1 and TRBJ2-3; tentatively, D is TRBD2 (5 bases). This CDR3 has 18 residues. The germline V gene has CDR1 SGHAT and CDR2 FQDESV (reference sequence). With 1 base removed from V and 2 bases from J, the gap between germline ends came to 19 bases. CDR3: CASSLVISDWGYTDTQYF. The CDR3 nucleotides are TGTGCCAGCAGCTTAGTAATCTCGGACTGGGGATACACAGATACGCAGTATTTT. Full variable domain (missing parts from reference TRBV11-1 and TRBJ2-3): EAEVAQSPRYKITEKSQAVAFWCDPISGHATLYWYRQILGQGPELLVQFQDESVVDDSQLPKDRFSAERLKGVDSTLKIQPAELGDSAMYLCASSLVISDWGYTDTQYFGPGTRLTVL.

This clonotype has a handful of counts. The V call is TRBV7-2, the J call TRBJ1-1; 9 nucleotides align to TRBD1. Looked up from germline, CDR1 is SGHTA and CDR2 is FQGNSA. J was trimmed by 8 bases and V by 1 base; bases with no gene match: 8. The CDR3 extends over 15 amino acids. Written as DNA, the CDR3 is TGTGCCAGCAGCTTAGAGGGGGACAGGGCGGCCGAAGCTTTCTTT. Translating it yields CASSLEGDRAAEAFF.

The chain links TRBV19 to TRBJ2-7; D gene ambiguous. Germline V gives CDR1 LNHDA, CDR2 SQIVND (reference sequence). The CDR3 extends over 12 amino acids. V was pared by 8 bases and J by 3 bases, with 11 bases between. CDR3 nucleotide sequence: TGTGCCAGTGGAGAGAATAACTACGAGCAGTACTTC. It is translated as CASGENNYEQYF.

This clonotype was observed many times. V is TRBV20-1 and J is TRBJ1-1; D is undetermined. Germline assignment: CDR1 DFQATT and CDR2 SNEGSKA (reference sequence). The CDR3 runs to 14 residues. The V and J ends lost 6 bases and 8 bases respectively, with 22 bases between them. The CDR3 loop is CSAPTGLRRLEAFF. CDR3 nucleotides: TGCAGTGCCCCGACGGGGTTACGTAGGCTGGAAGCTTTCTTT.

This clonotype has more than one count but fewer than ten. The chain uses TRBV12-3 or TRBV12-4 and TRBJ1-2; unclear D gene. The CDR3 loop spans 13 amino acids. Trimming removed 5 bases at V and 9 bases at J, with 16 bases between. CDR3 amino acids: CASSQRSHRSYTF. DNA for the CDR3: TGTGCCAGCAGTCAACGGAGTCATCGTAGCTACACCTTC.

The sample holds a few counts of this clonotype. CDR3 region: CASSLEGTGQTQYF. CDR3 coding DNA: TGCGCCAGCAGCTTGGAAGGGACAGGGCAGACCCAGTACTTC. The V gene is TRBV5-1, the J gene TRBJ2-5; 9 nucleotides match TRBD1. Unmatched junction bases numbered 3, after V lost 0 bases and J lost 6 bases. The CDR3 contains 14 residues. The germline V gene encodes CDR1 SGHRS and CDR2 YFSETQ.

This clonotype has only a few counts. V gene TRBV10-3 combines with J gene TRBJ1-5; 7 nucleotides align to TRBD1. This CDR3 has 13 amino acids. Germline-derived CDR1 and CDR2 are ENHRY and SYGVKD. V was clipped by 7 bases and J by 5 bases; unmatched bases: 5. This CDR3 reads CAITGTVDQPQHF. Here the CDR3 DNA reads TGTGCCATCACTGGGACAGTAGATCAGCCCCAGCATTTT.

This clonotype occurred a few times. The CDR3 DNA reads as TGTGCCAGCAGTCCGGTGGGACAACGGGGAACGGCTTTCTTT. It encodes CASSPVGQRGTAFF. V gene TRBV7-9 combines with J gene TRBJ1-1; D may be TRBD1 (6 bases). CDR1 and CDR2 from the germline V gene are SEHNR and FQNEAQ (reference sequence). The CDR3 sequence is 14 residues long. Between the trimmed V and J ends, which lost 6 bases and 11 bases, there was a span of 22 bases.

V and J are TRBV20-1 and TRBJ2-7; 9 nucleotides line up with TRBD1. Germline V gene lookup returns CDR1 DFQATT and CDR2 SNEGSKA (reference sequence). The junction had 9 bases not matched to a gene; V was cut back by 0 bases and J by 6 bases. This CDR3 comprises 15 residues. The CDR3 sequence: CSARDTGGGQGEQYF. The DNA of the CDR3 is TGCAGTGCTAGAGACACAGGGGGCGGACAAGGCGAGCAGTACTTC.

V and J are TRBV5-1 and TRBJ2-1; D ambiguous. Germline lookup yields CDR1 SGHRS and CDR2 YFSETQ. This CDR3 comprises 15 residues. The V end was cut by 4 bases, the J end by 2 bases, with 13 bases between. CDR3 nucleotides: TGCGCCAGCAGCCAAATGACGGCTACCTACAATGAGCAGTTCTTC. This translates into CASSQMTATYNEQFF.

There are a few counts of this clonotype. J is TRBJ2-2 and V is TRBV3-1; D might be TRBD1 (5 bases). The CDR3 extends over 15 amino acids. Germline CDR1 and CDR2: LGHDT and YNNKEL (reference sequence). Trimming left V 0 bases short and J 3 bases short, with 8 bases between. The CDR3 is CASSQEGRYTGELFF. The CDR3 DNA follows: TGTGCCAGCAGCCAAGAGGGGCGTTACACCGGGGAGCTGTTTTTT.

This clonotype was detected a few times. The chain has TRBV24-1 and TRBJ1-5; maybe TRBD1 (6 bases). V dropped 5 bases and J dropped 0 bases, with 19 bases sitting between them. This CDR3 has 18 residues. The germline gives CDR1 KGHDR, CDR2 SFDVKD. The CDR3 sequence: CATSGRGARGNSNQPQHF. In nucleotides, the CDR3 is TGTGCCACCAGTGGACGGGGGGCGAGAGGGAATAGCAATCAGCCCCAGCATTTT.

This clonotype occurred a few times. The chain carries TRBV27 and TRBJ2-6; 8 positions match TRBD1. The length of the CDR3 is 17 residues. The germline CDR1 and CDR2 sequences are MNHEY and SMNVEV (reference sequence). V shed 4 bases, J shed 3 bases, and the junction held 8 bases outside the gene matches. Here the CDR3 reads CASSSRTGRIGANVLTF. CDR3 sequence (DNA): TGTGCCAGCAGTTCTCGGACAGGGAGAATTGGGGCCAACGTCCTGACTTTC.

The chain combines TRBV12-3 or TRBV12-4 with TRBJ1-6; D is unresolved. V was cut by 3 bases and J by 3 bases, with 12 bases left in between. The CDR3 totals 16 residues. The CDR3 loop reads CASSLRSIGYNSPLHF. In DNA, the CDR3 is TGTGCCAGCAGTTTGAGGTCGATAGGCTATAATTCACCCCTCCACTTT.

This clonotype was detected many times. V is TRBV20-1 and J is TRBJ1-4, with 9 positions matching TRBD1. Germline CDR1 reads DFQATT; CDR2 reads SNEGSKA (reference sequence). CDR3 length equals 14 residues. V was pared by 3 bases and J by 7 bases, with 6 bases of the junction left unmatched. This CDR3 is CSARLGTGFEKLFF. CDR3 nucleotides: TGCAGTGCTAGGTTGGGGACAGGGTTTGAAAAACTGTTTTTT.

This clonotype came up a few times. The chain joins TRBV7-8 to TRBJ1-6, with 7 bases fitting TRBD1. Germline V lookup: CDR1 SGHVS, CDR2 FQNEAQ. The ends lost 5 bases at V and 11 bases at J; junction bases unmatched: 6. The CDR3 consists of 13 residues. For the CDR3, the DNA is TGTGCCAGCAGCACTCGACAGGGTACACCCCTCCACTTT. Its protein is CASSTRQGTPLHF.

This clonotype came up a few times. The genes are TRBV6-1 and TRBJ1-4, with D maybe TRBD1 (5 bases). Trimming took off 6 bases at V and 7 bases at J, with 12 bases between the two ends. The CDR3 contains 13 residues. Germline loops: CDR1 MNHNS, CDR2 SASEGT. The CDR3 reads CASRPEQGEKLFF. CDR3 sequence (DNA): TGTGCCAGCAGACCCGAGCAGGGTGAAAAACTGTTTTTT.

In this sample, this clonotype turned up many times. The V and J genes are TRBV20-1 and TRBJ2-1; 7 nucleotides align to TRBD2. The CDR3 is 16 amino acids. J lost 1 base, V lost 0 bases, and 6 bases had no gene match. CDR1 DFQATT and CDR2 SNEGSKA come from the germline V gene (reference sequence). The CDR3 is CSARDQGGRSYNEQFF. CDR3 bases: TGCAGTGCTAGAGATCAGGGCGGGAGATCCTACAATGAGCAGTTCTTC.

This clonotype was seen ten or more times. The chain employs TRBV3-1 and TRBJ2-5, with 9 nucleotides matching TRBD1. The germline V gene has CDR1 LGHDT and CDR2 YNNKEL (reference sequence). Unmatched junction bases numbered 6, after V lost 5 bases and J lost 5 bases. The CDR3 has 14 amino acids. CDR3: CASSDRGGGETQYF. The DNA of the CDR3 is TGTGCCAGCAGCGACAGGGGGGGCGGGGAGACCCAGTACTTC.

V is TRBV20-1 and J is TRBJ2-5; 10 bases are shared with TRBD1. The CDR3 runs 15 residues. After removal of 1 base from V and 0 bases from J, the junction contained 2 bases not matched to a gene. The germline V gene has CDR1 DFQATT and CDR2 SNEGSKA (reference sequence). For the CDR3, the DNA is TGCAGTGCTAGAGCGACAGGGGGCAACCAAGAGACCCAGTACTTC. Translated, it gives CSARATGGNQETQYF.

The chain links TRBV4-2 to TRBJ1-6; 9 bases line up with TRBD1. This CDR3 is 16 amino acids long. Germline assignment: CDR1 LGHNA and CDR2 YNFKEQ. V was pared by 2 bases and J by 10 bases, with 9 bases of the junction left unmatched. The CDR3 loop reads CASSQLPGQGWSPLHF. CDR3 nucleotide sequence: TGTGCCAGCAGCCAACTACCGGGACAGGGTTGGTCACCCCTCCACTTT.

This clonotype turned up a few times. This chain uses TRBV10-3 with TRBJ2-1; the match to TRBD2 covers 9 bases. Per the germline V gene, CDR1 is ENHRY and CDR2 is SYGVKD. The CDR3 runs to 13 residues. With 8 bases clipped from V and 6 bases from J, the junction kept 5 bases outside the gene matches. The CDR3 protein is CAIASGKGNEQFF. DNA for the CDR3: TGTGCCATCGCTAGCGGGAAGGGCAATGAGCAGTTCTTC.

The table lists this clonotype with many counts. The chain uses TRBV6-2 or TRBV6-3 and TRBJ1-2, with D hard to call. The CDR3 extends over 12 amino acids. Deletions cut 4 bases from V and 5 bases from J, with 8 bases between. Germline CDR1 and CDR2: MNHEY and SVGEGT. The CDR3 here is CASSFTEYGYTF. DNA of the CDR3: TGTGCCAGCAGTTTTACAGAGTATGGCTACACCTTC.

The J gene is TRBJ2-7, the V gene TRBV6-2 or TRBV6-3; D is unresolved. The CDR3 has 13 amino acids. CDR1 and CDR2 from the germline V gene are MNHEY and SVGEGT. The V end was cut by 2 bases, the J end by 7 bases, with 12 bases between. The CDR3 coding sequence is TGTGCCAGCAGTTACCGGCTGTTGGCGGAGCAGTACTTC. Residues: CASSYRLLAEQYF.

This clonotype was seen only a few times. The J gene is TRBJ2-7, the V gene TRBV12-5; D gene ambiguous. Germline V gives CDR1 LGHNT, CDR2 FRNRAP. V lost 5 bases and J 1 base, leaving 6 bases between the germline ends. This CDR3 spans 12 amino acids. The CDR3 loop reads CASGPSSYEQYF. The DNA for the CDR3 is TGTGCTAGTGGTCCAAGTTCCTACGAGCAGTACTTC.

This clonotype was counted between two and nine times. This sequence joins TRBV4-2 and TRBJ2-3; D is unresolved. This CDR3 is 18 amino acids long. Germline CDR1 LGHNA, CDR2 YNFKEQ. The germline V and J ends were trimmed by 1 base and 0 bases, with 17 bases remaining between them. The CDR3 reads CASSQVGGLAPSTDTQYF. The CDR3 DNA sequence: TGTGCCAGCAGCCAAGTAGGCGGTCTCGCCCCTAGCACAGATACGCAGTATTTT.

In its sample, this clonotype was seen many times. The chain links TRBV5-1 to TRBJ2-7; no reliable D call. The CDR3 has 13 residues. V was cut by 0 bases and J by 6 bases, with 10 bases left in between. From germline, CDR1 is SGHRS and CDR2 YFSETQ. CDR3: CASSLGVRSEQYF. The CDR3 coding sequence is TGCGCCAGCAGCTTGGGGGTTCGGTCCGAGCAGTACTTC.

This clonotype was picked up a small number of times. This chain connects TRBV10-3 to TRBJ2-3; perhaps TRBD2 as D (6 bases). The CDR3 covers 17 residues. V dropped 10 bases and J dropped 6 bases, with 29 bases sitting between them. CDR1 ENHRY and CDR2 SYGVKD come from the germline V gene. The CDR3 protein is CATFTPGANPIFDTQYF. CDR3 coding DNA: TGTGCCACCTTTACCCCGGGAGCTAACCCCATATTCGATACGCAGTATTTT.